Included here is one T cell receptor beta chain sequence, with context. The data are from a study of blood T cell repertoires in COVID-19. Turning to the study itself: Whether acute or convalescent, the COVID-19 samples came from the United States, Italy and Spain. Sources were T cells, B-cell-depleted T cells, or PBMCs; the material itself was cDNA or gDNA.

Only in-frame clones appear in the TCRdb table, and some are missing; sequencing was by immunoSEQ multiplex PCR. The sample holds tens of thousands of clones, more than 70% seen once. The trim removed 8 bases at V and 0 bases at J, leaving 8 bases unmatched. From germline, CDR1 is LGHDT and CDR2 YNNKEL (reference sequence). The CDR3 is made up of 15 amino acids. Sequenced material: peripheral blood. The chain joins TRBV3-1 (or the pseudogene TRBV3-2) to TRBJ2-3, with TRBD1 matching over 7 bases. The receptor was isolated from a man between 45 and 60 years old with acute or convalescent COVID-19. CDR3 protein: CASSWDRLSTDTQYF. Here the CDR3 DNA reads TGTGCCAGCTCATGGGACAGACTTAGCACAGATACGCAGTATTTT.